Presented here are 28 T cell receptor beta chains from one specimen sequenced in a study of OX40 agonist ivuxolimab in advanced cancers. Assay used: immunoSEQ multiplex PCR; TCRdb lists only in-frame clones, some missing. Of 70,000 or so clones in the sample, around 87% were seen once. Source: CD4+ or CD8+ T cells sorted from blood, taken in a trial of the OX40 agonist ivuxolimab. Every receptor here comes from an adult with an advanced solid tumor such as melanoma, head and neck, liver or kidney cancer.

V and J are TRBV7-9 and TRBJ1-2; D is perhaps TRBD1 (6 bases). With 2 bases removed from V and 14 bases from J, the gap between germline ends came to 18 bases. The CDR3 contains 13 residues. Germline CDR1 and CDR2: SEHNR and FQNEAQ (reference sequence). This chain's CDR3 is CASSLIGQTINTF. The CDR3 coding sequence is TGTGCCAGCAGCTTAATTGGACAGACCATTAATACCTTC. The full variable domain, its missing parts supplied by reference TRBV7-9 and TRBJ1-2, is DTGVSQNPRHKITKRGQNVTFRCDPISEHNRLYWYRQTLGQGPEFLTYFQNEAQLEKSRLLSDRFSAERPKGSFSTLEIQRTEQGDSAMYLCASSLIGQTINTFGSGTRLTVV.

This rearrangement joins TRBV9 to TRBJ2-1; 10 bases fit TRBD2. The germline gives CDR1 SGDLS, CDR2 YYNGEE. With 1 base clipped from V and 5 bases from J, the junction kept 6 bases outside the gene matches. The CDR3 totals 16 residues. CDR3 DNA: TGTGCCAGCAGCGTACTAAGCGGGAGGGCCGACAATGAGCAGTTCTTC. This gives the protein CASSVLSGRADNEQFF.

The genes are TRBV4-1 and TRBJ1-6; 7 nucleotides match TRBD1. The CDR3 has 16 amino acids. CDR1 is MGHRA, CDR2 YSYEKL, per germline. V lost 0 bases and J lost 10; bases outside the gene matches: 9. The CDR3 region is CASSQESLAGGSPLHF. The CDR3 DNA sequence: TGCGCCAGCAGCCAAGAAAGCTTGGCAGGGGGATCACCCCTCCACTTT.

V usage is TRBV4-1 and J usage is TRBJ2-1; 8 positions match TRBD1. The CDR3 runs 15 residues. V lost 4 bases, J lost 7 bases, and 9 bases stayed unmatched. Germline V gives CDR1 MGHRA, CDR2 YSYEKL. The CDR3 sequence is CASSLRRTGKNEQFF. DNA of the CDR3: TGCGCCAGCAGCCTAAGGAGGACAGGGAAGAATGAGCAGTTCTTC.

CDR3 in DNA: TGTGCCTGGAGTGGGACTAGCAGCTCCTACGAGCAGTACTTC. Protein product: CAWSGTSSSYEQYF. The rearrangement joins TRBV30 to TRBJ2-7; the match to TRBD2 covers 8 bases. V lost 1 base and J lost 0; bases outside the gene matches: 2. The CDR3 totals 14 residues. Germline CDR1 GTSNPN, CDR2 SVGIG (reference sequence). The full variable domain, completed using reference TRBV30 and TRBJ2-7, is SQTIHQWPATLVQPVGSPLSLECTVEGTSNPNLYWYRQAAGRGLQLLFYSVGIGQISSEVPQNLSASRPQDRQFILSSKKLLLSDSGFYLCAWSGTSSSYEQYFGPGTRLTVT.

The V gene is TRBV4-3, the J gene TRBJ2-2; D gene uncertain. Germline-derived CDR1 and CDR2 are LGHNA and YSLEER. V gave up 3 bases and J gave up 1 base, with 6 bases separating them. The CDR3 consists of 14 residues. This chain's CDR3 is CASSHGRNTGELFF. The CDR3 DNA follows: TGCGCCAGCAGCCACGGACGGAACACCGGGGAGCTGTTTTTT.

The chain has TRBV5-6 and TRBJ1-2, with TRBD1 matching 11 bases. Looked up from germline, CDR1 is SGHDT and CDR2 is YYEEEE. J lost 4 bases, V lost 2 bases, and 1 base had no gene match. The CDR3 spans 14 residues. As DNA, the CDR3 is TGTGCCAGCAGCTTTGGGACAGGGGGCTATGGCTACACCTTC. Translating gives CASSFGTGGYGYTF.

V usage is TRBV10-3 and J usage is TRBJ1-1; D may be TRBD1 (5 bases). Germline-derived CDR1 and CDR2 are ENHRY and SYGVKD. Trimming left V 3 bases short and J 5 bases short, with 13 bases between. The CDR3 sequence is 14 residues long. The CDR3 coding sequence is TGTGCCATCAGTGACTGGGGGTACGGGACTGAAGCTTTCTTT. Its protein is CAISDWGYGTEAFF.

Turning to this clone: The junction differs from germline at one of its ends, possibly a read error. The rearrangement joins TRBV9 to TRBJ2-3; D uncertain. CDR3 length: 11 residues. Germline V gene sequence: CDR1 SGDLS, CDR2 YYNGEE. CDR3 sequence reads: CASSTTSSINF. For the CDR3, the DNA is TGTGCCAGCAGCACTACCTCCAGCATAAATTTT. The full variable domain, in which reference TRBV9 and TRBJ2-3 provide the parts outside the CDR3, is DSGVTQTPKHLITATGQRVTLRCSPRSGDLSVYWYQQSLDQGLQFLIQYYNGEERAKGNILERFSAQQFPDLHSELNLSSLELGDSALYFCASSTTSSINFGPGTRLTVL.

This sequence joins TRBV28 and TRBJ2-2, with TRBD2 matching 9 bases. CDR1 is MDHEN and CDR2 is SYDVKM in the germline V gene. V lost 6 bases to trimming and J lost 10 bases; unmatched junction nucleotides: 15. This CDR3 has 16 residues. The CDR3 DNA reads as TGTGCCAGCAGCAACGGACTAGCGCCGCAAGTTTTGGAGCTGTTTTTT. This gives the protein CASSNGLAPQVLELFF. Combining the CDR3 with reference TRBV28 and TRBJ2-2 gives the whole variable domain DVKVTQSSRYLVKRTGEKVFLECVQDMDHENMFWYRQDPGLGLRLIYFSYDVKMKEKGDIPEGYSVSREKKERFSLILESASTNQTSMYLCASSNGLAPQVLELFFGEGSRLTVL.

The J gene is TRBJ2-5, the V gene TRBV7-9; 12 bases are shared with TRBD1. The CDR3 is 16 residues long. CDR1 and CDR2 from the germline V gene are SEHNR and FQNEAQ (reference sequence). V lost 2 bases and J lost 4; bases outside the gene matches: 5. CDR3 in amino acids: CASSLPGQGALETQYF. In DNA form, the CDR3 reads TGTGCCAGCAGCTTACCGGGACAGGGGGCCTTAGAGACCCAGTACTTC.

This clone was detected only a few times. This chain uses TRBV7-2 with TRBJ1-2; D gene ambiguous. Per germline, CDR1 SGHTA and CDR2 FQGNSA. CDR3 size: 14 residues. Deletions cut 5 bases from V and 8 bases from J, with 18 bases between. The CDR3 nucleotides read TGTGCCAGCAGCACTCTCTCCGGGGTCGGCGGCTACACCTTC. Protein product: CASSTLSGVGGYTF.

The J gene is TRBJ2-2, the V gene TRBV5-6; TRBD1 matches 7 bases. V lost 4 bases and J lost 0; bases outside the gene matches: 6. This CDR3 spans 16 amino acids. Germline V lookup: CDR1 SGHDT, CDR2 YYEEEE. CDR3 bases: TGTGCCAGCAGCCTATTAGGGGGCTCGAACACCGGGGAGCTGTTTTTT. Protein sequence: CASSLLGGSNTGELFF.

V is TRBV6-1 and J is TRBJ1-1, with D hard to call. Trimming left V 7 bases short and J 1 base short, with 4 bases between. This CDR3 has 11 residues. CDR1 is MNHNS, CDR2 SASEGT, per germline. The chain's CDR3 is CASTQNTEAFF. The DNA of the CDR3 is TGTGCCAGCACCCAGAACACTGAAGCTTTCTTT.

The rearrangement uses TRBV7-9 and TRBJ2-7; D unclear. The V end lost 4 bases, the J end lost 0 bases, and 19 bases lay between the germline ends. Looked up from germline, CDR1 is SEHNR and CDR2 is FQNEAQ (reference sequence). The CDR3 covers 17 residues. The CDR3 here is CASSSLTSLKSSYEQYF. The DNA for the CDR3 is TGTGCCAGCAGCTCCTTGACGAGCTTGAAGAGCTCCTACGAGCAGTACTTC.

The V call is TRBV7-8, the J call TRBJ2-3; D unresolved. Germline V gives CDR1 SGHVS, CDR2 FQNEAQ. The V gene lost 2 bases and the J gene lost 0 bases, with 15 bases spanning the gap. This CDR3 contains 17 residues. CDR3 amino acids: CASSLPLDSSSTDTQYF. The CDR3 region has the DNA TGTGCCAGCAGCTTACCCCTGGATTCTTCTAGCACAGATACGCAGTATTTT. Together with reference TRBV7-8 and TRBJ2-3, the CDR3 gives the full variable domain: GAGVSQSPRYKVAKRGQDVALRCDPISGHVSLFWYQQALGQGPEFLTYFQNEAQLDKSGLPSDRFFAERPEGSVSTLKIQRTQQEDSAVYLCASSLPLDSSSTDTQYFGPGTRLTVL.

The J gene is TRBJ1-1, the V gene TRBV28; weak D call: TRBD1 (5 bases). The CDR3 is 14 residues long. In germline, CDR1 is MDHEN, CDR2 SYDVKM. V was pared by 7 bases and J by 1 base, with 13 bases between. CDR3 residues: CASIYGQGNTEAFF. CDR3 coding DNA: TGTGCCAGCATATACGGCCAGGGGAACACTGAAGCTTTCTTT.

J is TRBJ1-5 and V is TRBV7-9; 11 nucleotides align to TRBD1. CDR3 size: 14 residues. Germline V gene data show CDR1 as SEHNR and CDR2 as FQNEAQ (reference sequence). The J segment lost 5 bases and the V segment lost 6 bases, leaving 3 bases of the junction unmatched. CDR3 amino acids: CASSPGQGDQPQHF. The CDR3 DNA sequence: TGTGCCAGCAGTCCGGGACAGGGGGATCAGCCCCAGCATTTT.

The chain uses TRBV10-3 and TRBJ2-3; possibly TRBD1 for D (5 bases). Deletions cut 6 bases from V and 4 bases from J, with 11 bases between. Germline V gives CDR1 ENHRY, CDR2 SYGVKD. The CDR3 length is 13 residues. DNA of the CDR3: TGTGCCATCAGCCCGACAGAGCCAGATACGCAGTATTTT. It is translated as CAISPTEPDTQYF.

The chain employs TRBV28 and TRBJ1-2; 11 bases are a match to TRBD1. This CDR3 spans 14 amino acids. V gave up 2 bases and J gave up 8 bases; unmatched junction bases: 4. From germline, CDR1 is MDHEN and CDR2 SYDVKM. The CDR3: CASSLHGTGGGYTF. CDR3 bases: TGTGCCAGCAGTTTACATGGGACAGGGGGAGGCTACACCTTC.

The chain employs TRBV7-9 and TRBJ1-1; D gene unclear. Germline CDR1 and CDR2: SEHNR and FQNEAQ (reference sequence). V was shortened by 5 bases and J by 5 bases, with 6 bases between the two germline ends. This CDR3 is 11 amino acids long. Here the CDR3 reads CASSDGTEAFF. CDR3 DNA: TGTGCCAGCAGCGATGGGACTGAAGCTTTCTTT. Filled out from reference TRBV7-9 and TRBJ1-1, the complete variable domain reads DTGVSQNPRHKITKRGQNVTFRCDPISEHNRLYWYRQTLGQGPEFLTYFQNEAQLEKSRLLSDRFSAERPKGSFSTLEIQRTEQGDSAMYLCASSDGTEAFFGQGTRLTVV.

The chain joins TRBV5-6 to TRBJ2-1; 7 bases line up with TRBD1. CDR3 length equals 15 residues. Germline V lookup: CDR1 SGHDT, CDR2 YYEEEE. The V segment lost 0 bases and the J segment 2 bases; nucleotides outside the gene matches: 2. The CDR3 loop reads CASSLEGGPYNEQFF. Here the CDR3 DNA reads TGTGCCAGCAGCTTGGAAGGGGGCCCCTACAATGAGCAGTTCTTC.

This sequence joins TRBV7-6 and TRBJ2-7, with D possibly TRBD2 on 6 matching bases. Germline CDR1 and CDR2: SGHVS and FNYEAQ. Trimming stripped 1 base from V and 0 bases from J, with 10 bases between. The CDR3 loop spans 15 amino acids. The CDR3 region is CASSLEVGGSYEQYF. CDR3 in DNA: TGTGCCAGCAGCTTAGAGGTCGGGGGCTCCTACGAGCAGTACTTC.

CDR3 nucleotides: TGTGCCAGCAGTGAATCACCGGATAGCTCCTACGAGCAGTACTTC. It encodes CASSESPDSSYEQYF. V and J are TRBV2 and TRBJ2-7; D unresolved. Germline assignment: CDR1 SNHLY and CDR2 FYNNEI. The CDR3 totals 15 residues. The V gene lost 2 bases and the J gene lost 0 bases, with 11 bases spanning the gap.

The gene calls are TRBV7-9 and TRBJ2-7, with a possible D match to TRBD2 (6 bases). V gave up 5 bases and J gave up 4 bases, with 6 bases separating them. The CDR3 runs to 11 residues. Germline V gives CDR1 SEHNR, CDR2 FQNEAQ (reference sequence). This CDR3 reads CASSRGYEQYF. The CDR3 DNA is TGTGCCAGCAGCCGGGGGTACGAGCAGTACTTC.

The V gene is TRBV7-8, the J gene TRBJ2-2; tentative D call: TRBD1 (5 bases). Germline V CDR1 and CDR2: SGHVS, FQNEAQ. The V end was cut by 5 bases, the J end by 5 bases, with 12 bases between. The CDR3 has 14 amino acids. The CDR3 reads CASSHRQLTGELFF. CDR3 DNA sequence: TGTGCCAGCAGCCATAGACAGTTAACCGGGGAGCTGTTTTTT. Full variable domain (missing parts from reference TRBV7-8 and TRBJ2-2): GAGVSQSPRYKVAKRGQDVALRCDPISGHVSLFWYQQALGQGPEFLTYFQNEAQLDKSGLPSDRFFAERPEGSVSTLKIQRTQQEDSAVYLCASSHRQLTGELFFGEGSRLTVL.

The V call is TRBV19, the J call TRBJ1-5, with 9 bases identical to TRBD1. V was pared by 6 bases and J by 7 bases, with 10 bases of the junction left unmatched. Germline CDR1 and CDR2: LNHDA and SQIVND (reference sequence). The CDR3 covers 15 residues. CDR3 nucleotide sequence: TGTGCCAGTAGAGCGGGACAGGGAGGTTGGCAGCCCCAGCATTTT. The encoded protein is CASRAGQGGWQPQHF.

The chain couples TRBV7-9 to TRBJ2-2; D is perhaps TRBD2 (6 bases). There are 12 residues in the CDR3. Between the trimmed V and J ends, which lost 5 bases and 7 bases, there was a span of 8 bases. Germline assignment: CDR1 SEHNR and CDR2 FQNEAQ (reference sequence). The CDR3: CASSPGGGELFF. Written as DNA, the CDR3 is TGTGCCAGCAGCCCCGGGGGCGGGGAGCTGTTTTTT.